Shown below are 4 T cell receptor beta chains from a single sample sequenced in a study of cytomegalovirus exposure and HLA in healthy donors. The study ran its PCR with 60 Vbeta and 13 Jbeta primers. Clones were sequenced by immunoSEQ multiplex PCR, and TCRdb holds only the in-frame ones, with some missing. The repertoire consists of approximately 150,000 clones, with 81% occurring once and the leading ten covering 1% to 1.5%. Sequencing was done on a sample of PBMCs. The receptors here all came from a man aged 45-60 years in good health and CMV-seropositive.

The chain couples TRBV4-1 to TRBJ2-2; D is undetermined. V lost 4 bases and J lost 10, with 16 bases in between. The germline V gene encodes CDR1 MGHRA and CDR2 YSYEKL. The CDR3 has 14 amino acids. CDR3 sequence: CASSRPGAPVELFF. Here the CDR3 DNA reads TGCGCCAGCAGCCGACCCGGAGCCCCGGTGGAGCTGTTTTTT.

The chain couples TRBV6-1 to TRBJ1-3; D may be TRBD1 (6 bases). The CDR3 loop spans 14 amino acids. V was cut by 5 bases and J by 0 bases, with 8 bases left in between. Per the germline V gene, CDR1 is MNHNS and CDR2 is SASEGT. The chain's CDR3 is CASSLDSSGNTIYF. CDR3 coding DNA: TGTGCCAGCAGTTTGGACAGCTCTGGAAACACCATATATTTT.

The chain has TRBV18 and TRBJ1-1; no reliable D call. Looked up from germline, CDR1 is KGHSH and CDR2 is LQKENI. V lost 1 base and J 1 base, leaving 4 bases between the germline ends. CDR3 length: 13 amino acids. The CDR3 sequence is CASSPRANTEAFF. DNA for the CDR3: TGTGCCAGCTCACCACGGGCGAACACTGAAGCTTTCTTT. Drawing the rest from reference TRBV18 and TRBJ1-1, the complete variable domain is NAGVMQNPRHLVRRRGQEARLRCSPMKGHSHVYWYRQLPEEGLKFMVYLQKENIIDESGMPKERFSAEFPKEGPSILRIQQVVRGDSAAYFCASSPRANTEAFFGQGTRLTVV.

The CDR3: CASSSPLTSGHNEQFF. As DNA, the CDR3 is TGTGCCAGCAGTTCCCCCCTGACTAGCGGGCACAATGAGCAGTTCTTC. V usage is TRBV27 and J usage is TRBJ2-1; 10 nucleotides line up with TRBD2. In germline, CDR1 is MNHEY, CDR2 SMNVEV (reference sequence). J was trimmed by 5 bases and V by 4 bases; bases with no gene match: 8. CDR3 size: 16 residues.